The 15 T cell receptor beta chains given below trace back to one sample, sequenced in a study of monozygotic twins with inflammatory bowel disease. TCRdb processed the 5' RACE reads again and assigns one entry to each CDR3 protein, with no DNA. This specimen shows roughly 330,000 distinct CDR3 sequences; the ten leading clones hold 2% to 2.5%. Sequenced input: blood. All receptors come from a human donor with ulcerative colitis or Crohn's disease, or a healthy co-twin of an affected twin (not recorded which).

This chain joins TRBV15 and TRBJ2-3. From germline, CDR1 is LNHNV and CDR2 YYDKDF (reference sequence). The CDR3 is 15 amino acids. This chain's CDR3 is CATSRDQVFSDTQYF.

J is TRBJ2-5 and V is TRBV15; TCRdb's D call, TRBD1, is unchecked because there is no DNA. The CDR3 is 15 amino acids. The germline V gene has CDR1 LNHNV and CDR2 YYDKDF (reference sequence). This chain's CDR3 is CATSRGGEGGETQYF.

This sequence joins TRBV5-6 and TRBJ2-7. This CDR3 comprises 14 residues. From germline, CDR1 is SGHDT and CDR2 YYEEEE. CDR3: CASSSYTVGGEQYF.

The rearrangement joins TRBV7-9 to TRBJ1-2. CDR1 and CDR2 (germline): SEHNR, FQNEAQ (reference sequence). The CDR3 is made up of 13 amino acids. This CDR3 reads CASSQTVNYGYTF. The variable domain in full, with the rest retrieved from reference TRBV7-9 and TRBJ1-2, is DTGVSQNPRHKITKRGQNVTFRCDPISEHNRLYWYRQTLGQGPEFLTYFQNEAQLEKSRLLSDRFSAERPKGSFSTLEIQRTEQGDSAMYLCASSQTVNYGYTFGSGTRLTVV.

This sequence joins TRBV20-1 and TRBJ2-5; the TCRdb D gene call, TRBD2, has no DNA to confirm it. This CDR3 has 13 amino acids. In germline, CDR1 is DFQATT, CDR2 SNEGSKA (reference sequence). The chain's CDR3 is CSASTSPQETQYF.

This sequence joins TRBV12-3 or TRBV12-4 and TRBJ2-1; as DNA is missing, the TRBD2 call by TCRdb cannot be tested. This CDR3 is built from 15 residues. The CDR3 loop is CASNPRTNLYNEQFF.

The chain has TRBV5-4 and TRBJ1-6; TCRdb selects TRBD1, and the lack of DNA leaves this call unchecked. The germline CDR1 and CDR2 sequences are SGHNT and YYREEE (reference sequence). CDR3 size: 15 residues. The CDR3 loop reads CASSLGGGMDSPLHF.

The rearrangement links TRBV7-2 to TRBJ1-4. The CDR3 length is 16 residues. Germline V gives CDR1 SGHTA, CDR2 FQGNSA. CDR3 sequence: CASSYRGQSSNEKLFF.

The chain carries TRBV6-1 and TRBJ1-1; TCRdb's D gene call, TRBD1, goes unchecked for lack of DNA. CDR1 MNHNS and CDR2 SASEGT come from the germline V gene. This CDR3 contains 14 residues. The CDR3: CASSLKRGPAEAFF.

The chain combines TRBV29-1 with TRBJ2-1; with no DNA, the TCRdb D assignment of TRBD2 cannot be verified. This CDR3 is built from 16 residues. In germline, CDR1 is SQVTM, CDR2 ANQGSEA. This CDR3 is CSVGASGKVGSDEQFF.

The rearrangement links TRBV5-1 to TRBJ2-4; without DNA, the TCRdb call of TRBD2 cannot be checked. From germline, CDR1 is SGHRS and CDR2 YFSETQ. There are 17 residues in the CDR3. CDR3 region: CASTGTSGSLAKNIQYF.

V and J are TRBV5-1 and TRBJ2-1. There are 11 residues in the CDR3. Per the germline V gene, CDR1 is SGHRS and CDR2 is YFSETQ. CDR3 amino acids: CASSSGYEQFF.

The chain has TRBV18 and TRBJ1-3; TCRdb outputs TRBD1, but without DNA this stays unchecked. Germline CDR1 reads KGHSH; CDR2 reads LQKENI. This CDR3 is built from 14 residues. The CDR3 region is CASSPQRSTDTIYF.

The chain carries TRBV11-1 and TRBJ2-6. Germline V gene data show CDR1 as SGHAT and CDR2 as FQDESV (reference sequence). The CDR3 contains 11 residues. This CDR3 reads CASRGANVLTF.

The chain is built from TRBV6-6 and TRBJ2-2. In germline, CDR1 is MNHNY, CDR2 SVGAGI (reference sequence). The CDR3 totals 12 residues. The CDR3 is CASSRLPGELFF.